These 26 T cell receptor beta chains were sequenced from one sample in a study of CD8+ T cells in alopecia areata. Reverse transcription of extracted RNA yielded cDNA, which provided the sequencing template. Profiled with immunoSEQ multiplex PCR; TCRdb holds only in-frame clones, not every one. The profile shows more than 100,000 clones, 45% to 60% of them singletons. The specimen comprised CD4+ T cells sorted from blood, sampled at week 0. These receptors were collected from a human donor with alopecia areata.

This chain joins TRBV2 and TRBJ2-7, with 10 bases that match TRBD2. In germline, CDR1 is SNHLY, CDR2 FYNNEI. CDR3 length equals 14 residues. V trimming: 4 bases; J trimming: 6 bases; junction bases outside the gene matches: 6. The CDR3 spells CASSAGLAPGEQYF. CDR3 DNA sequence: TGTGCCAGCAGTGCGGGACTAGCGCCAGGCGAGCAGTACTTC.

This chain uses TRBV5-6 with TRBJ2-7; 8 bases line up with TRBD1. In germline, CDR1 is SGHDT, CDR2 YYEEEE. This CDR3 spans 15 amino acids. V trimming: 0 bases; J trimming: 4 bases; junction bases outside the gene matches: 6. The CDR3 DNA follows: TGTGCCAGCAGCTTGGTCGGGCAGGGGGCTTACGAGCAGTACTTC. This encodes CASSLVGQGAYEQYF.

This chain uses TRBV9 with TRBJ1-5; 8 bases map to TRBD1. From germline, CDR1 is SGDLS and CDR2 YYNGEE. This CDR3 contains 17 residues. After removal of 4 bases from V and 0 bases from J, the junction contained 9 bases not matched to a gene. The CDR3 DNA reads TGTGCCAGCAGCAAACACCCAGGGGGCGATAGCAATCAGCCCCAGCATTTT. It is translated as CASSKHPGGDSNQPQHF.

V usage is TRBV5-1 and J usage is TRBJ2-2; D may be TRBD1 (5 bases). The germline CDR1 and CDR2 sequences are SGHRS and YFSETQ. This CDR3 has 15 residues. The V gene lost 4 bases and the J gene lost 0 bases, with 10 bases spanning the gap. The DNA for the CDR3 is TGCGCCAGCAGCCCGGACACCGCGAACACCGGGGAGCTGTTTTTT. The encoded protein is CASSPDTANTGELFF. Looking up the rest from reference TRBV5-1 and TRBJ2-2 gives the full variable domain: KAGVTQTPRYLIKTRGQQVTLSCSPISGHRSVSWYQQTPGQGLQFLFEYFSETQRNKGNFPGRFSGRQFSNSRSEMNVSTLELGDSALYLCASSPDTANTGELFFGEGSRLTVL.

The chain recombines TRBV2 with TRBJ2-7; TRBD1 matches at 7 bases. V trimming: 6 bases; J trimming: 1 base; junction bases outside the gene matches: 6. This CDR3 comprises 14 residues. CDR1 is SNHLY and CDR2 is FYNNEI in the germline V gene. CDR3 nucleotides: TGTGCCAGCAGGCCCGGACAGGAGTCCTACGAGCAGTACTTC. This sequence encodes CASRPGQESYEQYF.

The chain uses TRBV5-1 and TRBJ2-5; D is possibly TRBD1 (6 bases). V lost 0 bases and J 5 bases, leaving 14 bases between the germline ends. The CDR3 has 15 residues. CDR1 is SGHRS and CDR2 is YFSETQ in the germline V gene. The CDR3, as DNA: TGCGCCAGCAGCTTGGATGCAGGGGCTGTTGAGACCCAGTACTTC. Protein sequence: CASSLDAGAVETQYF. Based on the CDR3 plus reference TRBV5-1 and TRBJ2-5, the full variable domain is KAGVTQTPRYLIKTRGQQVTLSCSPISGHRSVSWYQQTPGQGLQFLFEYFSETQRNKGNFPGRFSGRQFSNSRSEMNVSTLELGDSALYLCASSLDAGAVETQYFGPGTRLLVL.

This rearrangement joins TRBV7-2 to TRBJ2-5, with a possible D match to TRBD1 (5 bases). CDR3 length: 14 residues. V was cut by 0 bases and J by 3 bases, with 8 bases left in between. Germline V gene data show CDR1 as SGHTA and CDR2 as FQGNSA. CDR3 sequence reads: CASSLAGREETQYF. The CDR3, as DNA: TGTGCCAGCAGCTTAGCGGGGCGAGAAGAGACCCAGTACTTC.

CDR3 DNA sequence: TGTGCCAGCAGCTCGCGGGAGGCGACCTCCTACGAGCAGTACTTC. Translation gives CASSSREATSYEQYF. This rearrangement joins TRBV9 to TRBJ2-5, with TRBD2 identical over 8 bases. The J call is uncertain, as TRBJ2-7 better fits the DNA end. The CDR3 contains 15 residues. Germline V gene lookup returns CDR1 SGDLS and CDR2 YYNGEE.

This clone has just a few counts. The V call is TRBV9, the J call TRBJ1-3; D ambiguous. CDR3 length: 16 amino acids. From germline, CDR1 is SGDLS and CDR2 YYNGEE. Trimming pared 1 base from V and 0 bases from J, leaving 11 bases between. The CDR3 sequence is CASSVLDSDSGNTIYF. Written as DNA, the CDR3 is TGTGCCAGCAGCGTACTGGACTCGGACTCTGGAAACACCATATATTTT.

The genes are TRBV10-3 and TRBJ2-3, with 11 bases matching TRBD1. Germline V lookup: CDR1 ENHRY, CDR2 SYGVKD. J was trimmed by 4 bases and V by 7 bases; bases with no gene match: 7. The CDR3 extends over 15 amino acids. CDR3 residues: CAITPGQGGSDTQYF. CDR3 nucleotides: TGTGCCATCACCCCGGGACAGGGGGGCTCAGATACGCAGTATTTT.

About this clone itself: Other DNA sequences in this sample translate to the same CDR3. This chain links TRBV10-3 with TRBJ2-3; 7 bases line up with TRBD2. Germline CDR1 ENHRY, CDR2 SYGVKD. The V and J ends lost 2 bases and 3 bases, in that order; junction bases with no gene match: 2. The length of the CDR3 is 14 residues. The CDR3 region has the DNA TGTGCCATCAGTGAGGCTAGCGGTACAGATACGCAGTATTTT. Translated: CAISEASGTDTQYF.

The CDR3 sequence is CASSQDFRTSEAFF. In nucleotides, the CDR3 is TGCGCCAGCAGCCAAGATTTCCGCACCTCTGAAGCTTTCTTT. The chain is built from TRBV4-1 and TRBJ1-1; D not certain. Per germline, CDR1 MGHRA and CDR2 YSYEKL. V was cut by 0 bases and J by 6 bases, with 11 bases left in between. CDR3 length equals 14 residues.

The chain couples TRBV30 to TRBJ1-1; TRBD1 might be the D (6 bases). The CDR3 has 12 residues. Germline V gene lookup returns CDR1 GTSNPN and CDR2 SVGIG (reference sequence). With 2 bases removed from V and 5 bases from J, the gap between germline ends came to 9 bases. The CDR3 DNA is TGTGCCTGGAGTACCAGGGGTACTGAAGCTTTCTTT. Protein sequence: CAWSTRGTEAFF.

The rearrangement joins TRBV5-1 to TRBJ2-5; 8 bases map to TRBD2. This CDR3 has 15 residues. From germline, CDR1 is SGHRS and CDR2 YFSETQ. J gave up 1 base and V 0 bases, and 2 bases lay outside the gene matches. The CDR3 bases are TGCGCCAGCAGCTTGGTCCTAGCGGGCCAAGAGACCCAGTACTTC. As protein: CASSLVLAGQETQYF. Drawing the rest from reference TRBV5-1 and TRBJ2-5, the complete variable domain is KAGVTQTPRYLIKTRGQQVTLSCSPISGHRSVSWYQQTPGQGLQFLFEYFSETQRNKGNFPGRFSGRQFSNSRSEMNVSTLELGDSALYLCASSLVLAGQETQYFGPGTRLLVL.

The CDR3 DNA reads as TGTGCCTGGAGTTACAGGGGGGATGGCTACACCTTC. This codes for CAWSYRGDGYTF. The J gene is TRBJ1-2, the V gene TRBV30; 8 bases are a match to TRBD1. The length of the CDR3 is 12 residues. V lost 2 bases and J lost 6; bases outside the gene matches: 2. Germline V gene data show CDR1 as GTSNPN and CDR2 as SVGIG (reference sequence).

The rearrangement joins TRBV19 to TRBJ1-1; no definite D call. Trimming shortened V by 0 bases and J by 0 bases, and 8 bases separated the two germline ends. CDR3 size: 15 residues. Germline loops: CDR1 LNHDA, CDR2 SQIVND (reference sequence). Here the CDR3 DNA reads TGTGCCAGTAGTATAGATGGAGGCATGAACACTGAAGCTTTCTTT. This sequence encodes CASSIDGGMNTEAFF.

This chain links TRBV6-5 with TRBJ2-7, with D hard to call. CDR1 is MNHEY, CDR2 SVGAGI, per germline. The CDR3 has 14 residues. Trimming left V 0 bases short and J 4 bases short, with 10 bases between. The CDR3 protein is CASSYSHRAYEQYF. The CDR3 coding sequence is TGTGCCAGCAGTTACTCCCACAGAGCATACGAGCAGTACTTC.

The chain has TRBV5-1 and TRBJ1-1, with D perhaps TRBD1 (5 bases). The CDR3 covers 14 residues. Trimming left V 3 bases short and J 3 bases short, with 12 bases between. Germline V gives CDR1 SGHRS, CDR2 YFSETQ. In nucleotides, the CDR3 is TGCGCCAGCAGCTGGAGGGGTGGGCACACTGAAGCTTTCTTT. Protein: CASSWRGGHTEAFF.

This clone was seen a few times. DNA for the CDR3: TGTGCCAGCAGCGTTTCGAACACTGAAGCTTTCTTT. Protein product: CASSVSNTEAFF. The rearrangement joins TRBV7-4 to TRBJ1-1, with D unclear. The V end lost 5 bases, the J end lost 1 base, and 5 bases lay between the germline ends. This CDR3 has 12 residues. Per the germline V gene, CDR1 is SGHVT and CDR2 is SQSDAQ.

The table lists this clone with a few counts. The J gene is TRBJ1-1, the V gene TRBV25-1, with 8 bases lining up with TRBD1. Looked up from germline, CDR1 is MGHDK and CDR2 is SYGVNS. The J segment lost 5 bases and the V segment lost 4 bases, leaving 9 bases of the junction unmatched. The CDR3 runs to 15 residues. The CDR3 sequence is CASSATGALRTEAFF. DNA of the CDR3: TGTGCCAGCAGTGCGACAGGGGCGTTGAGGACTGAAGCTTTCTTT.

The rearrangement uses TRBV5-1 and TRBJ2-3; 7 bases fit TRBD1. CDR3 size: 14 residues. CDR1 SGHRS and CDR2 YFSETQ come from the germline V gene. V lost 4 bases, J lost 2 bases, and 4 bases stayed unmatched. As DNA, the CDR3 is TGCGCCAGCAGCCCCGGGACAGACACAGATACGCAGTATTTT. Encoded protein: CASSPGTDTDTQYF. The variable domain in full, with the rest retrieved from reference TRBV5-1 and TRBJ2-3, is KAGVTQTPRYLIKTRGQQVTLSCSPISGHRSVSWYQQTPGQGLQFLFEYFSETQRNKGNFPGRFSGRQFSNSRSEMNVSTLELGDSALYLCASSPGTDTDTQYFGPGTRLTVL.

The table lists this clone with a few counts. The chain combines TRBV25-1 with TRBJ2-3; D unresolved. Trimming cost V 5 bases and J 3 bases, with 15 bases left between them. The CDR3 extends over 15 amino acids. Germline-derived CDR1 and CDR2 are MGHDK and SYGVNS. CDR3: CASSPTTPYTDTQYF. The DNA of the CDR3 is TGTGCCAGCAGTCCCACCACTCCCTATACAGATACGCAGTATTTT.

The rearrangement uses TRBV6-4 and TRBJ2-1; TRBD2 agrees at 11 bases. Germline loops: CDR1 MRHNA, CDR2 SNTAGT. V was clipped by 6 bases and J by 7 bases; unmatched bases: 8. The CDR3 runs to 15 residues. CDR3 sequence reads: CASSPTSGSRNEQFF. CDR3 DNA: TGTGCCAGCAGCCCTACTAGCGGGAGCCGAAATGAGCAGTTCTTC.

The rearrangement links TRBV10-2 to TRBJ2-3, with a tentative D call TRBD2 (6 bases). Germline CDR1 and CDR2: WSHSY and SAAADI. Trimming stripped 6 bases from V and 5 bases from J, with 21 bases between. The CDR3 spans 16 residues. Here the CDR3 reads CASRSGGVNRRDTQYF. DNA for the CDR3: TGCGCCAGCAGGTCGGGCGGGGTCAATCGTAGAGATACGCAGTATTTT.

Here the CDR3 DNA reads TGTGCCAGCAGCCTGTCGACAGGTTCCACCGGGGAGCTGTTTTTT. This sequence encodes CASSLSTGSTGELFF. The chain recombines TRBV7-2 with TRBJ2-2; D is perhaps TRBD1 (6 bases). The CDR3 loop spans 15 amino acids. CDR1 is SGHTA, CDR2 FQGNSA, per germline. The V gene lost 5 bases and the J gene lost 4 bases, with 14 bases spanning the gap. Combining the CDR3 with reference TRBV7-2 and TRBJ2-2 gives the whole variable domain GAGVSQSPSNKVTEKGKDVELRCDPISGHTALYWYRQSLGQGLEFLIYFQGNSAPDKSGLPSDRFSAERTGGSVSTLTIQRTQQEDSAVYLCASSLSTGSTGELFFGEGSRLTVL.

This clone has more than one count but fewer than ten. The chain employs TRBV5-1 and TRBJ1-4, with TRBD1 matching 8 bases. Per germline, CDR1 SGHRS and CDR2 YFSETQ. The trim removed 0 bases at V and 3 bases at J, leaving 13 bases unmatched. This CDR3 region has 19 residues. CDR3 protein: CASSLAGQALPTANEKLFF. For the CDR3, the DNA is TGCGCCAGCAGCTTGGCGGGACAGGCGCTCCCAACGGCTAATGAAAAACTGTTTTTT.